These 30 T cell receptor beta chains originate from one sample sequenced in a study of cytomegalovirus exposure and HLA in healthy donors. The protocol was immunoSEQ multiplex PCR, while the TCRdb copy is restricted to in-frame clones and leaves out a portion. The sample lists fewer than 75,000 clones; around 94% were seen once. What was sequenced was PBMCs. These receptors originate from a woman aged 18-29 years in good health and CMV-seropositive.

CDR3 protein: CASSDRQGSIYNSPLHF. DNA for the CDR3: TGTGCCAGCAGCGACCGACAGGGATCCATCTATAATTCACCCCTCCACTTT. The chain couples TRBV7-2 to TRBJ1-6, with 7 bases lining up with TRBD1. Trimming at V came to 5 bases and at J to 3 bases, leaving 10 bases not matched to a gene. Germline V CDR1 and CDR2: SGHTA, FQGNSA. This CDR3 has 17 residues.

V gene TRBV2 combines with J gene TRBJ1-1, with D possibly TRBD1 on 5 matching bases. This CDR3 has 15 residues. CDR1 and CDR2 from the germline V gene are SNHLY and FYNNEI. Trimming removed 8 bases at V and 2 bases at J, with 18 bases between. As DNA, the CDR3 is TGTGCCAGCCTTGTCCGGCGGGGCCCAAACACTGAAGCTTTCTTT. As protein: CASLVRRGPNTEAFF.

This clone was recorded only once. This chain connects TRBV6-5 to TRBJ2-7, with D perhaps matching TRBD1 (6 bases). Trimming pared 2 bases from V and 7 bases from J, leaving 18 bases between. The CDR3 has 15 residues. Germline V gene sequence: CDR1 MNHEY, CDR2 SVGAGI. The CDR3 coding sequence is TGTGCCAGCAGTTACGCGAAGGGTACAGGGTGGGAGCAGTACTTC. This sequence encodes CASSYAKGTGWEQYF.

The V call is TRBV18, the J call TRBJ2-7, with 9 bases aligning to TRBD2. Germline CDR1 reads KGHSH; CDR2 reads LQKENI. V gave up 4 bases and J gave up 2 bases; unmatched junction bases: 9. The CDR3 is made up of 16 amino acids. This CDR3 reads CASSRLAGQRAYEQYF. The CDR3 DNA reads TGTGCCAGCTCACGCCTAGCGGGACAGCGAGCCTACGAGCAGTACTTC.

The CDR3 is CASSEGRGPTTSNTEAFF. For the CDR3, the DNA is TGTGCCAGCAGTGAAGGGAGGGGGCCCACAACCTCTAACACTGAAGCTTTCTTT. The gene calls are TRBV6-1 and TRBJ1-1; TRBD1 aligns across 7 bases. V dropped 1 base and J dropped 2; count of bases not matched to a gene: 13. From germline, CDR1 is MNHNS and CDR2 SASEGT. The CDR3 spans 18 residues.

Only a few counts were recorded for this clone. The rearrangement links TRBV4-1 to TRBJ2-1; tentatively, D is TRBD2 (5 bases). Deletions cut 1 base from V and 2 bases from J, with 9 bases between. Per the germline V gene, CDR1 is MGHRA and CDR2 is YSYEKL. This CDR3 has 15 amino acids. The CDR3 region is CASSQVATPYNEQFF. As DNA, the CDR3 is TGCGCCAGCAGCCAAGTAGCGACCCCCTACAATGAGCAGTTCTTC.

The J gene is TRBJ2-2, the V gene TRBV11-3; maybe TRBD2 (5 bases). The germline gives CDR1 SGHNT, CDR2 YENEEA. The CDR3 length is 15 residues. The germline V and J ends were trimmed by 1 base and 6 bases, with 12 bases remaining between them. CDR3 residues: CASSLGVSGAGELFF. CDR3 DNA sequence: TGTGCCAGCAGCTTAGGTGTGAGCGGCGCCGGGGAGCTGTTTTTT.

The J gene is TRBJ2-7, the V gene TRBV2; 7 nucleotides agree with TRBD2. V was pared by 11 bases and J by 2 bases, with 9 bases of the junction left unmatched. In germline, CDR1 is SNHLY, CDR2 FYNNEI. The CDR3 runs to 13 residues. CDR3 region: CAGLGLAAYEQYF. For the CDR3, the DNA is TGTGCCGGACTGGGCCTAGCGGCCTACGAGCAGTACTTC.

The V call is TRBV4-2, the J call TRBJ2-1; 12 bases line up with TRBD2. This CDR3 contains 16 residues. The J segment lost 9 bases and the V segment lost 0 bases, leaving 6 bases of the junction unmatched. Germline CDR1 is LGHNA and CDR2 is YNFKEQ. CDR3 nucleotide sequence: TGTGCCAGCAGCCAAGACCCTAGCGGGGGGGCGGGTGAGCAGTTCTTC. It codes for CASSQDPSGGAGEQFF.

V usage is TRBV7-2 and J usage is TRBJ1-3; 7 nucleotides line up with TRBD1. Trimming at V came to 5 bases and at J to 5 bases, leaving 3 bases not matched to a gene. The CDR3 runs to 13 residues. Germline CDR1 and CDR2: SGHTA and FQGNSA. This CDR3 reads CASSRQGRNTIYF. The DNA of the CDR3 is TGTGCCAGCAGCCGACAGGGCCGAAACACCATATATTTT.

In this sample, this clone turned up once. This chain connects TRBV7-3 to TRBJ2-1; 7 nucleotides agree with TRBD1. With V trimmed by 4 bases and J by 3 bases, 3 bases remained unmatched. The germline CDR1 and CDR2 sequences are SGHTA and FQGTGA. This CDR3 is built from 14 residues. The CDR3 nucleotides are TGTGCCAGCAGCTCCGGGACAGACTACAATGAGCAGTTCTTC. This codes for CASSSGTDYNEQFF.

This clone was detected only once. V is TRBV19 and J is TRBJ2-3; possibly TRBD2 for D (7 bases). The V end was cut by 1 base, the J end by 0 bases, with 8 bases between. This CDR3 spans 15 amino acids. Germline V gene lookup returns CDR1 LNHDA and CDR2 SQIVND (reference sequence). The CDR3 DNA is TGTGCCAGTAGTATAGGCGGGGGCAGCACAGATACGCAGTATTTT. Its translation: CASSIGGGSTDTQYF.

The V and J genes are TRBV5-4 and TRBJ1-1, with TRBD1 identical over 9 bases. The CDR3 sequence is 15 residues long. CDR1 and CDR2 (germline): SGHNT, YYREEE (reference sequence). V was pared by 3 bases and J by 1 base, with 4 bases of the junction left unmatched. The CDR3 DNA follows: TGTGCCAGCAGCTCAACAGGGGGCCCGAACACTGAAGCTTTCTTT. Translation gives CASSSTGGPNTEAFF.

DNA of the CDR3: TGTGCCTGGAGTAAGGGGTCTACCTACGAGCAGTACTTC. It codes for CAWSKGSTYEQYF. The V gene is TRBV30, the J gene TRBJ2-7; TRBD1 is a possible D gene (5 bases). Between the trimmed V and J ends, which lost 2 bases and 2 bases, there was a span of 10 bases. The length of the CDR3 is 13 residues. CDR1 and CDR2 from the germline V gene are GTSNPN and SVGIG (reference sequence).

The rearrangement joins TRBV30 to TRBJ1-1, with D maybe TRBD1 (6 bases). CDR1 GTSNPN and CDR2 SVGIG come from the germline V gene (reference sequence). CDR3 length equals 14 residues. The ends were cut back, 4 bases at V and 1 base at J, with 13 bases in the middle. The CDR3 DNA reads TGTGCCTGGACCCCAGGGGTCCCGAACACTGAAGCTTTCTTT. Protein: CAWTPGVPNTEAFF.

The V call is TRBV11-1, the J call TRBJ2-5, with TRBD2 matching 12 bases. The CDR3 is made up of 18 amino acids. Germline lookup yields CDR1 SGHAT and CDR2 FQDESV (reference sequence). With V trimmed by 1 base and J by 5 bases, 11 bases remained unmatched. The CDR3 nucleotides are TGTGCCAGCAGCTTAGAAAGTCTAGCGGGAGGGCCACAGGAGACCCAGTACTTC. It yields the protein CASSLESLAGGPQETQYF.

In this sample, this clone turned up once. The chain carries TRBV10-3 and TRBJ2-1, with 7 bases that match TRBD2. The CDR3 has 17 residues. The V segment lost 2 bases and the J segment 5 bases; nucleotides outside the gene matches: 12. Per germline, CDR1 ENHRY and CDR2 SYGVKD. The CDR3 DNA sequence: TGTGCCATCAGTGAGAAAAGGGCGGGAGAAAGTCACAATGAGCAGTTCTTC. Translation gives CAISEKRAGESHNEQFF.

With regard to this clone: At the DNA level, this CDR3 is encoded by other sequences in the same sample as well. The chain is built from TRBV9 and TRBJ2-7; 9 nucleotides match TRBD1. V shed 0 bases, J shed 2 bases, and the junction held 0 bases outside the gene matches. Per germline, CDR1 SGDLS and CDR2 YYNGEE. The CDR3 extends over 14 amino acids. CDR3 bases: TGTGCCAGCAGCGTAGGACAGGGGGCCTACGAGCAGTACTTC. This gives the protein CASSVGQGAYEQYF. Based on the CDR3 plus reference TRBV9 and TRBJ2-7, the full variable domain is DSGVTQTPKHLITATGQRVTLRCSPRSGDLSVYWYQQSLDQGLQFLIQYYNGEERAKGNILERFSAQQFPDLHSELNLSSLELGDSALYFCASSVGQGAYEQYFGPGTRLTVT.

This chain connects TRBV4-1 to TRBJ2-1; tentative D call: TRBD1 (5 bases). CDR1 and CDR2 (germline): MGHRA, YSYEKL. The V end lost 0 bases, the J end lost 14 bases, and 14 bases lay between the germline ends. The CDR3 has 13 amino acids. The CDR3 protein is CASSQEGLTREFF. In DNA form, the CDR3 reads TGCGCCAGCAGCCAAGAGGGGCTAACTCGGGAGTTCTTC.

The chain uses TRBV19 and TRBJ2-1; 11 bases align to TRBD1. With 5 bases clipped from V and 6 bases from J, the junction kept 3 bases outside the gene matches. Germline V gives CDR1 LNHDA, CDR2 SQIVND (reference sequence). This CDR3 has 14 amino acids. The CDR3 DNA sequence: TGTGCCAGTAGTCTTGGGACAGGGGGCAATGAGCAGTTCTTC. Its translation is CASSLGTGGNEQFF.

This clone was seen only once. CDR3 DNA: TGTGCCTGGAAGGGGACAGGGGGAAGCACTGAAGCTTTCTTT. Protein: CAWKGTGGSTEAFF. This rearrangement joins TRBV30 to TRBJ1-1, with TRBD1 matching over 11 bases. The CDR3 runs to 14 residues. Looked up from germline, CDR1 is GTSNPN and CDR2 is SVGIG (reference sequence). Trimming cost V 4 bases and J 4 bases; bases outside gene matches: 5.

The chain has TRBV7-9 and TRBJ1-1; no clear D. The germline V gene encodes CDR1 SEHNR and CDR2 FQNEAQ (reference sequence). The V end lost 6 bases, the J end lost 8 bases, and 13 bases lay between the germline ends. This CDR3 has 12 residues. In DNA form, the CDR3 reads TGTGCCAGCAGTCAGGATTTAAACGAAGCTTTCTTT. This codes for CASSQDLNEAFF.

The genes are TRBV5-4 and TRBJ2-3; 9 bases agree with TRBD2. Germline V gives CDR1 SGHNT, CDR2 YYREEE (reference sequence). There are 15 residues in the CDR3. Trimming cost V 2 bases and J 4 bases; bases outside gene matches: 5. Written as DNA, the CDR3 is TGTGCCAGCAGCTTAGGGCGGGAGGGCCCAGATACGCAGTATTTT. Translating it yields CASSLGREGPDTQYF.

The chain recombines TRBV29-1 with TRBJ2-1; TRBD2 is a possible D gene (5 bases). Looked up from germline, CDR1 is SQVTM and CDR2 is ANQGSEA. V shed 6 bases and J shed 6 bases, with 12 bases lying between them. This CDR3 has 12 amino acids. The CDR3 loop reads CSVASSGNEQFF. The CDR3 DNA reads TGCAGCGTGGCTAGCTCTGGCAATGAGCAGTTCTTC.

The rearrangement links TRBV11-3 to TRBJ2-1; TRBD2 matches 8 bases. Trimming took 5 bases from V and 0 from J; bases not matched to a gene: 3. Germline loops: CDR1 SGHNT, CDR2 YENEEA. This CDR3 comprises 15 residues. The DNA of the CDR3 is TGTGCCAGCAGCCCAAGCGGGAGCTCCTACAATGAGCAGTTCTTC. It is translated as CASSPSGSSYNEQFF.

This clone was seen only a few times. CDR3 nucleotides: TGTGCCAGCCACCTCCCGGGACACCACTACGAGCAGTACTTC. As protein: CASHLPGHHYEQYF. J is TRBJ2-7 and V is TRBV2; D may be TRBD1 (6 bases). The germline V and J ends were trimmed by 8 bases and 3 bases, with 17 bases remaining between them. CDR1 is SNHLY, CDR2 FYNNEI, per germline. The CDR3 is made up of 14 amino acids.

J is TRBJ2-7 and V is TRBV13; the D gene is possibly TRBD1 (6 bases). The germline gives CDR1 PRHDT, CDR2 FYEKMQ (reference sequence). The CDR3 loop spans 13 amino acids. V was trimmed by 6 bases and J by 4 bases, leaving 13 bases between them. The CDR3 DNA reads as TGTGCCAGCAGTCCACAGGGAATTTACGAGCAGTACTTC. Translating gives CASSPQGIYEQYF. Together with reference TRBV13 and TRBJ2-7, the CDR3 gives the full variable domain: AAGVIQSPRHLIKEKRETATLKCYPIPRHDTVYWYQQGPGQDPQFLISFYEKMQSDKGSIPDRFSAQQFSDYHSELNMSSLELGDSALYFCASSPQGIYEQYFGPGTRLTVT.

The chain joins TRBV21-1 to TRBJ1-4. TRBV21-1 is designated a pseudogene. The CDR3 is 13 residues long. CDR3 sequence reads: CASSTGYYEKLFF. The DNA of the CDR3 is TGTGCCAGCAGCACGGGGTACTATGAAAAACTGTTTTTT.

The gene calls are TRBV5-6 and TRBJ2-7; 14 positions agree with TRBD2. The CDR3 length is 16 residues. With 2 bases clipped from V and 4 bases from J, the junction kept 5 bases outside the gene matches. CDR1 is SGHDT and CDR2 is YYEEEE in the germline V gene. In nucleotides, the CDR3 is TGTGCCAGCAGCTTCGGGACTAGCGGGAGTGGTTACGAGCAGTACTTC. Translated, it gives CASSFGTSGSGYEQYF.

The gene calls are TRBV6-6 and TRBJ2-1, with 8 bases lining up with TRBD2. J was trimmed by 8 bases and V by 4 bases; bases with no gene match: 4. This CDR3 contains 13 residues. CDR1 is MNHNY, CDR2 SVGAGI, per germline (reference sequence). The chain's CDR3 is CASSSASGYEQFF. CDR3 in DNA: TGTGCCAGCAGTTCGGCTAGCGGGTATGAGCAGTTCTTC.